These T cell receptor beta chains were read from a single sample in a study of CD8 T cells in Susac syndrome. TCRdb ran MiXCR on the immunoSEQ multiplex PCR reads and lists one entry per CDR3 protein. This sample has approximately 53,000 distinct CDR3 sequences, with roughly 93% found just once. Sequenced sample: CD8+ T cells from PBMCs. All receptors derive from a human donor with multiple sclerosis. Both conserved end residues are part of each CDR3. The D gene is left open where the match is weak.

CDR3 DNA,CDR3 protein,V gene,J gene,D gene
TGTGCCAGCTCGAGGGGGAATGAGCAGTTCTTC,CASSRGNEQFF,TRBV6-5,TRBJ2-1,.
TGCGCCAGCAGCCAAGACTCCTATAGCTCCTACGAGCAGTACTTC,CASSQDSYSSYEQYF,TRBV4-1,TRBJ2-7,.
TGTGCTAGTGGTTTGGTACGGGGCGACCAAGAGACCCAGTACTTC,CASGLVRGDQETQYF,TRBV12-5,TRBJ2-5,.
TGTGCCAGCAGCTCGGGACGGATCTCAAGCTCCTACGAGCAGTACTTC,CASSSGRISSSYEQYF,TRBV7-8,TRBJ2-7,.
TGTGCCAGCAGCCAAGAAAGGGTCACAGATACGCAGTATTTT,CASSQERVTDTQYF,TRBV4-2,TRBJ2-3,.
TGTGCCAGCAGCCCCATGGGGGTAGATGAGCAGTTCTTC,CASSPMGVDEQFF,TRBV3-1,TRBJ2-1,.
TGTGCCAGCAGCGCTACAGCTACAAGCACTGAAGCTTTCTTT,CASSATATSTEAFF,TRBV9,TRBJ1-1,.
TGTGCCAGCAGTCCCGGGACTCACTCCTACGAGCAGTACTTC,CASSPGTHSYEQYF,TRBV28,TRBJ2-7,.
TGTGCCAGCAGCGTAGGGGGGCTGATCTCTGAAGCTTTCTTT,CASSVGGLISEAFF,TRBV9,TRBJ1-1,.
TGTGCCAGTAGTTCCTGGGCCATAGGGAAGGATCCTGAAGCTTTCTTT,CASSSWAIGKDPEAFF,TRBV19,TRBJ1-1,.